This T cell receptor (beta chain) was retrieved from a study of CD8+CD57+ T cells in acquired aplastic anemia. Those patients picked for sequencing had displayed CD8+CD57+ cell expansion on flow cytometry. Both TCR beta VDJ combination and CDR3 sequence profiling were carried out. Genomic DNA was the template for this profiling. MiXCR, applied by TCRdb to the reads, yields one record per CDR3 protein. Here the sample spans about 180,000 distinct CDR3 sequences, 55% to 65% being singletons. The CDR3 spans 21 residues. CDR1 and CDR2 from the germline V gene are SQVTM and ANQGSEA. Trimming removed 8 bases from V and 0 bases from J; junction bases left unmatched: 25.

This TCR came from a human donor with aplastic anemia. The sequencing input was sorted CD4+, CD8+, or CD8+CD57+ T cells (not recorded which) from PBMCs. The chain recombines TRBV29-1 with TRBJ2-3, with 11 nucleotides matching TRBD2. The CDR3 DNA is TGCAGCATACCACCCGAGGGTTCTAGACTAGCGGGGTCCATTAGCACAGATACGCAGTATTTT. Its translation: CSIPPEGSRLAGSISTDTQYF.